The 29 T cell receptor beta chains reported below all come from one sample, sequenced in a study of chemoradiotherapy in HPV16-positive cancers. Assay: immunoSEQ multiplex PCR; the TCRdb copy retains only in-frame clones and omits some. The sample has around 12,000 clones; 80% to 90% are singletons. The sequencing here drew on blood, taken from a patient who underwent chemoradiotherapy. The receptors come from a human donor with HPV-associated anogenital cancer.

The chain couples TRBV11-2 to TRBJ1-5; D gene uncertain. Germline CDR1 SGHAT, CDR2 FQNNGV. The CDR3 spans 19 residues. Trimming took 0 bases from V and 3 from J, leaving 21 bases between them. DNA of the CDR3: TGTGCCAGCAGCTTAGATCTGGAAGGAGACCCGGTCGCCAATCAGCCCCAGCATTTT. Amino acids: CASSLDLEGDPVANQPQHF.

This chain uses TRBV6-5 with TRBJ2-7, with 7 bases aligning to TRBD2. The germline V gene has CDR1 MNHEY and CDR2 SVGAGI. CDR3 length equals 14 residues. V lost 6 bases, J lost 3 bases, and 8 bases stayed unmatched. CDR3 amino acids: CASRDLAVNYEQYF. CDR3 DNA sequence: TGTGCCAGCAGGGACCTAGCGGTGAACTACGAGCAGTACTTC.

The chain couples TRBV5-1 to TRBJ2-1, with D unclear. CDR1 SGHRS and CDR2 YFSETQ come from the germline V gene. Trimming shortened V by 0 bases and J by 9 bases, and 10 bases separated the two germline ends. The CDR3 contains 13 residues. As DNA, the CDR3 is TGCGCCAGCAGCTTGGTTGTGGGTGGTGAGCAGTTCTTC. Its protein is CASSLVVGGEQFF. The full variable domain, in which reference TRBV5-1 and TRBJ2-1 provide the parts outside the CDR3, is KAGVTQTPRYLIKTRGQQVTLSCSPISGHRSVSWYQQTPGQGLQFLFEYFSETQRNKGNFPGRFSGRQFSNSRSEMNVSTLELGDSALYLCASSLVVGGEQFFGPGTRLTVL.

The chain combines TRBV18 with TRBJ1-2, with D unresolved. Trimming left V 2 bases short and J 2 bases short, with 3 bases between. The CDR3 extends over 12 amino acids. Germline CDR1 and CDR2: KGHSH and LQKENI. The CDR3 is CASSPNNYGYTF. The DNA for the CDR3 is TGTGCCAGCTCACCAAACAACTATGGCTACACCTTC.

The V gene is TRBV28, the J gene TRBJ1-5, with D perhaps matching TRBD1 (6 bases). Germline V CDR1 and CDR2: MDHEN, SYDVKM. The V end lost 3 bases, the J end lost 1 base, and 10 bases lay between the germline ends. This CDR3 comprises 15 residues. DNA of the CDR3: TGTGCCAGCAGTTTGTGGGGGGCGAGCAATCAGCCCCAGCATTTT. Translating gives CASSLWGASNQPQHF.

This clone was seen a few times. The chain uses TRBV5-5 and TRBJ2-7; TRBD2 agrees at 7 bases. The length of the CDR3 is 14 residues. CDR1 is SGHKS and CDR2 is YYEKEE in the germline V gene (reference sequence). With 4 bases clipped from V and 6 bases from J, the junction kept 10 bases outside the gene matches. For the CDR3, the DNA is TGTGCCAGCAGCCTTACCCCAAGCGGGACCGAGCAGTACTTC. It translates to CASSLTPSGTEQYF.

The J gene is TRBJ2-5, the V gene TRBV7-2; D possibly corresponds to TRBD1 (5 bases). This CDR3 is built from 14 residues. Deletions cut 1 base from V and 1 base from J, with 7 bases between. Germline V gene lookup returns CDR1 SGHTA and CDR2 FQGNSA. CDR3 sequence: CASSLGGSQETQYF. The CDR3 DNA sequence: TGTGCCAGCAGCTTAGGGGGCAGCCAAGAGACCCAGTACTTC. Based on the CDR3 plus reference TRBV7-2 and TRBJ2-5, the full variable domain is GAGVSQSPSNKVTEKGKDVELRCDPISGHTALYWYRQSLGQGLEFLIYFQGNSAPDKSGLPSDRFSAERTGGSVSTLTIQRTQQEDSAVYLCASSLGGSQETQYFGPGTRLLVL.

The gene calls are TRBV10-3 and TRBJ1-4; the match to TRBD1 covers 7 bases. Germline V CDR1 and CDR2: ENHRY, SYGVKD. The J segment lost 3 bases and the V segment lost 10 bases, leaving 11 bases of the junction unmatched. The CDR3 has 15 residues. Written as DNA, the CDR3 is TGTGCCACGACTCAGGGGGGCGCTTCTAATGAAAAACTGTTTTTT. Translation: CATTQGGASNEKLFF.

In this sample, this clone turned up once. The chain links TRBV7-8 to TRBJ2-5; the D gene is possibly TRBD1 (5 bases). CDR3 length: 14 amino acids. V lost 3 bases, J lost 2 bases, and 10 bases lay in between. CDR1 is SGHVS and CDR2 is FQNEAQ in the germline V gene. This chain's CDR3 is CASSLRPGQETQYF. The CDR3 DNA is TGTGCCAGCAGCTTGAGGCCAGGGCAAGAGACCCAGTACTTC.

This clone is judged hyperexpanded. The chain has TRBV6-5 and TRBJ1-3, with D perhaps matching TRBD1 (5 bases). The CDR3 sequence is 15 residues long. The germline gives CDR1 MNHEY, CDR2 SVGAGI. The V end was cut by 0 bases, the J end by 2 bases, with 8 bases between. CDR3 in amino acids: CASSYSGGAGNTIYF. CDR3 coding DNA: TGTGCCAGCAGTTACTCGGGGGGAGCTGGAAACACCATATATTTT.

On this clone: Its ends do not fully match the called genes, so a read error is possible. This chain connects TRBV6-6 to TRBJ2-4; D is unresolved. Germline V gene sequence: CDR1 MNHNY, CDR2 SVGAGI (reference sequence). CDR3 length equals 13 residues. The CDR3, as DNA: TGTGCCAGCAGTTACCCCTCCCCAGGACGTGTAATCTTC. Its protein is CASSYPSPGRVIF.

As DNA, the CDR3 is TGCGCCAGCAGCCAAGATTTAGATAGCAATCAGCCCCAGCATTTT. Translating it yields CASSQDLDSNQPQHF. The V and J genes are TRBV4-1 and TRBJ1-5; D gene uncertain. This CDR3 is built from 15 residues. V was trimmed by 0 bases and J by 0 bases, leaving 6 bases between them. Germline CDR1 reads MGHRA; CDR2 reads YSYEKL.

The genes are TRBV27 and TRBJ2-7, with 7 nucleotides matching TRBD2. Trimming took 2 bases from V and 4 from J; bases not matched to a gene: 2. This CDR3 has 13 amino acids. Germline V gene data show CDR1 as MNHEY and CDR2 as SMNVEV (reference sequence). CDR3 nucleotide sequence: TGTGCCAGCAGTTTAAGGGAGGGTTACGAGCAGTACTTC. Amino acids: CASSLREGYEQYF.

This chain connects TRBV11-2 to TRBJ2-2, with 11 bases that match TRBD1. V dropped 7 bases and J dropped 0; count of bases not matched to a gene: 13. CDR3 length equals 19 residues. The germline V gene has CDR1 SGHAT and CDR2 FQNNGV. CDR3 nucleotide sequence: TGTGCCAGCACCACTATCCCCGGGACAGGGGGTACGAACACCGGGGAGCTGTTTTTT. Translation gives CASTTIPGTGGTNTGELFF.

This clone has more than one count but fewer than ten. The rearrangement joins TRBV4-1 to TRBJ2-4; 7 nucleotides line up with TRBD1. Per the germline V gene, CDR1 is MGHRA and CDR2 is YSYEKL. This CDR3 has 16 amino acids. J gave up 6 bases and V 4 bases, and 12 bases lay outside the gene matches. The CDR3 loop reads CASSPESPGQINIQYF. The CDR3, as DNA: TGCGCCAGCAGCCCGGAAAGTCCGGGACAGATAAACATTCAGTACTTC.

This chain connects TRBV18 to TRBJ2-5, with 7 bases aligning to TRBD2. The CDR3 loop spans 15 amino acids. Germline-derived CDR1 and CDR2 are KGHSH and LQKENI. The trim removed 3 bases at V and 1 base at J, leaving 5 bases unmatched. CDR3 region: CASSPNSGGQETQYF. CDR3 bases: TGTGCCAGCTCACCTAATTCGGGGGGCCAAGAGACCCAGTACTTC.

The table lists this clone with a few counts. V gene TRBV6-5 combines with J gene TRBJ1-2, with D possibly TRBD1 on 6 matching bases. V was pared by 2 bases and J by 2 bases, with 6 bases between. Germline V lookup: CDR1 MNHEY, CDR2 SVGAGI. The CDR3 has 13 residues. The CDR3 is CASSYGTNYGYTF. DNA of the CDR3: TGTGCCAGCAGTTACGGGACAAACTATGGCTACACCTTC.

For the CDR3, the DNA is TGTGCCAGCAGTTTACGAGGGGCAGGCTTCTTCTATGGCTACACCTTC. Translated: CASSLRGAGFFYGYTF. The V call is TRBV27, the J call TRBJ1-2; the D gene is possibly TRBD1 (5 bases). The germline CDR1 and CDR2 sequences are MNHEY and SMNVEV (reference sequence). V lost 2 bases and J 4 bases, leaving 17 bases between the germline ends. This CDR3 comprises 16 residues.

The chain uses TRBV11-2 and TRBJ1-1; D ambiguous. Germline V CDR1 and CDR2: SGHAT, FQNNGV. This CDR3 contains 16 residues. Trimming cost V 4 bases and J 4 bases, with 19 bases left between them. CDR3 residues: CASSSQTGRHGTEAFF. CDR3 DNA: TGTGCCAGCAGCTCTCAGACCGGGCGCCATGGCACTGAAGCTTTCTTT.

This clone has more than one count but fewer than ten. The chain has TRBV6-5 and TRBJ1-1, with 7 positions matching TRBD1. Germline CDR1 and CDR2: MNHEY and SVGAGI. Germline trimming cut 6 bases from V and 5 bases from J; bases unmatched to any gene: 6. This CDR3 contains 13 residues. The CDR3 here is CASSRQGNTEAFF. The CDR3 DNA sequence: TGTGCCAGCAGCAGACAGGGAAATACTGAAGCTTTCTTT.

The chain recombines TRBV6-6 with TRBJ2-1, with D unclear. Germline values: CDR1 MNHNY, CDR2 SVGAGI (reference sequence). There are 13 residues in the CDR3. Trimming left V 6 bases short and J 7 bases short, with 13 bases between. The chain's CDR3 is CASSRSPRNEQFF. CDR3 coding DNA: TGTGCCAGCAGCCGCTCTCCCAGAAATGAGCAGTTCTTC.

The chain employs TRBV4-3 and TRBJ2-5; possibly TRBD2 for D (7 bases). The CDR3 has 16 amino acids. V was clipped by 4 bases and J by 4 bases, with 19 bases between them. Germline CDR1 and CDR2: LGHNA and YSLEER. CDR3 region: CASSLQVGGPSETQYF. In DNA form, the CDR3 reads TGCGCCAGCAGCCTGCAAGTGGGGGGGCCGTCAGAGACCCAGTACTTC.

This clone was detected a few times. CDR3 residues: CASSLGLAGVLNTGELFF. Here the CDR3 DNA reads TGCGCCAGCAGCTTGGGACTAGCGGGGGTCTTGAACACCGGGGAGCTGTTTTTT. The chain recombines TRBV5-1 with TRBJ2-2, with 12 bases fitting TRBD2. J was trimmed by 1 base and V by 0 bases; bases with no gene match: 4. The CDR3 contains 18 residues. Looked up from germline, CDR1 is SGHRS and CDR2 is YFSETQ.

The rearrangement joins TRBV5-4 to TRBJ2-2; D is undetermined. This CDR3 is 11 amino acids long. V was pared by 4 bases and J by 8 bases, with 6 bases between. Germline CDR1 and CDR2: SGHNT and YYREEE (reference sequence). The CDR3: CASSTEGELFF. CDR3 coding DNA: TGTGCCAGCAGCACGGAGGGGGAGCTGTTTTTT.

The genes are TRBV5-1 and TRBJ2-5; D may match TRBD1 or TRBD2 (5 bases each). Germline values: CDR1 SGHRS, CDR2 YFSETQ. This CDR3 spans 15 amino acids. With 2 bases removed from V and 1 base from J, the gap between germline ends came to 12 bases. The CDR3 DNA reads TGCGCCAGCAGCTTTGGACCCGGGACCCAAGAGACCCAGTACTTC. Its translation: CASSFGPGTQETQYF.

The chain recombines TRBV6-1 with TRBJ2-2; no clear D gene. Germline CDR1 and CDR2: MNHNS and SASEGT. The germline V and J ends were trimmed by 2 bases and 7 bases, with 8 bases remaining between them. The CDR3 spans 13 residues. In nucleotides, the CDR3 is TGTGCCAGCAGTGAAACCCCCTTCGGGGAGCTGTTTTTT. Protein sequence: CASSETPFGELFF.

CDR3 sequence reads: CASSPDRASPMTSPLHF. DNA for the CDR3: TGTGCCAGCAGCCCCGACAGGGCGAGTCCTATGACTTCACCCCTCCACTTT. The chain employs TRBV9 and TRBJ1-6; TRBD1 matches 7 bases. The germline CDR1 and CDR2 sequences are SGDLS and YYNGEE. The CDR3 is 17 residues long. V was clipped by 4 bases and J by 9 bases; unmatched bases: 16. Looking up the rest from reference TRBV9 and TRBJ1-6 gives the full variable domain: DSGVTQTPKHLITATGQRVTLRCSPRSGDLSVYWYQQSLDQGLQFLIQYYNGEERAKGNILERFSAQQFPDLHSELNLSSLELGDSALYFCASSPDRASPMTSPLHFGNGTRLTVT.

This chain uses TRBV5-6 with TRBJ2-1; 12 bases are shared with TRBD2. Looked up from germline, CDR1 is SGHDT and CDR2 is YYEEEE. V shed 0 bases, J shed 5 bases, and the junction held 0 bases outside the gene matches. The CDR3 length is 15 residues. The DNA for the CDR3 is TGTGCCAGCAGCTTGGGGACTAGCGGGGACAATGAGCAGTTCTTC. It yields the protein CASSLGTSGDNEQFF.

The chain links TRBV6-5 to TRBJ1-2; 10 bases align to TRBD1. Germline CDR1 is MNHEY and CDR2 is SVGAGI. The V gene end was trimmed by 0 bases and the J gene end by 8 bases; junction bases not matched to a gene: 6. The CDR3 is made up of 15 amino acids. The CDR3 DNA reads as TGTGCCAGCAGTTACTCCCCGGACAGGGGGTACGGCTACACCTTC. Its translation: CASSYSPDRGYGYTF.